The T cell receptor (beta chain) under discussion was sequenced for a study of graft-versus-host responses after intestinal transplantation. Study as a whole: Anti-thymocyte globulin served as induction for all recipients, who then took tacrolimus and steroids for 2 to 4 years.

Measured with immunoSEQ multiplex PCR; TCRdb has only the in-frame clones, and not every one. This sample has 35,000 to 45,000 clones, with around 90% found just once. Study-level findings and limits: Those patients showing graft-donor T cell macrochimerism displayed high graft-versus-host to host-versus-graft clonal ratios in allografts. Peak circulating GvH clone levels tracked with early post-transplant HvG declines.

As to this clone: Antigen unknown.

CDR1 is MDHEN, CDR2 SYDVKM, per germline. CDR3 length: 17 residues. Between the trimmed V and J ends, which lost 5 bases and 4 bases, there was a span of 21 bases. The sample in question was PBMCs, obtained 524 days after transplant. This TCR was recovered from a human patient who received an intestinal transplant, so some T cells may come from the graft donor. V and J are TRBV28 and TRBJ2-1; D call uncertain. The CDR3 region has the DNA TGTGCCAGCAGTCCGGTCGTAGGATCCCTTTTTTACAATGAGCAGTTCTTC. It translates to CASSPVVGSLFYNEQFF.